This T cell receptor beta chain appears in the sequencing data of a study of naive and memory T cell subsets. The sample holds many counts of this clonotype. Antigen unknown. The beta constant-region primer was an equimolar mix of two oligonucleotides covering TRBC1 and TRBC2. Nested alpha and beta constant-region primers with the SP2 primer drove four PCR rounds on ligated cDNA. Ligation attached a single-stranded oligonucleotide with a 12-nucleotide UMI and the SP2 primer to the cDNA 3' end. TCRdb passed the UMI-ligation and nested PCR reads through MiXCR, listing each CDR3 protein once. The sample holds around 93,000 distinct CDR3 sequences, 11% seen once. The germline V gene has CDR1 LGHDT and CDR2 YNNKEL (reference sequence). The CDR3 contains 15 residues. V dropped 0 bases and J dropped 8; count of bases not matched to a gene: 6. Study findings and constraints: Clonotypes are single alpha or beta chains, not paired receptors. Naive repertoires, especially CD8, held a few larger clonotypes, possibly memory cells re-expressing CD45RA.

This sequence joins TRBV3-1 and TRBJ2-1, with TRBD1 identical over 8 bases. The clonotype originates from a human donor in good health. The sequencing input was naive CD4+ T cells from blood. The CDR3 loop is CASSQDLVRGHEQFF. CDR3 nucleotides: TGTGCCAGCAGCCAAGATTTGGTCAGGGGGCATGAGCAGTTCTTC.